Each of the 31 T cell receptor beta chains below was sequenced from the same sample in a study of cytotoxic CD8 clonotypes in ibrutinib-treated CLL. Produced via immunoSEQ multiplex PCR; TCRdb's table is partial and in-frame only. In the table there are about 76,000 clones, around 84% of which are singletons. The starting material was PBMCs, obtained before ibrutinib treatment. These receptors were obtained from a human donor with chronic lymphocytic leukemia.

This chain connects TRBV7-2 to TRBJ2-7; perhaps TRBD2 as D (5 bases). CDR3 length: 16 residues. V gave up 5 bases and J gave up 2 bases, with 19 bases separating them. The germline V gene encodes CDR1 SGHTA and CDR2 FQGNSA. The CDR3 DNA follows: TGTGCCAGCAGCCCCGGCCACGGACTCACCACCTACGAGCAGTACTTC. Its translation: CASSPGHGLTTYEQYF.

In its sample, this clone was seen once. The rearrangement links TRBV5-1 to TRBJ2-5; 9 bases agree with TRBD1. The germline CDR1 and CDR2 sequences are SGHRS and YFSETQ. V was pared by 3 bases and J by 4 bases, with 7 bases of the junction left unmatched. The CDR3 spans 15 residues. The CDR3: CASSSTGGRGETQYF. The DNA for the CDR3 is TGCGCCAGCAGCTCAACAGGGGGCAGAGGAGAGACCCAGTACTTC.

This chain uses TRBV5-4 with TRBJ2-1; TRBD2 matches 8 bases. CDR3 length equals 15 residues. The V segment lost 9 bases and the J segment 7 bases; nucleotides outside the gene matches: 15. Germline V gene sequence: CDR1 SGHNT, CDR2 YYREEE (reference sequence). Here the CDR3 DNA reads TGTGCCATCCAATCGGAACTAGCGGAAGGAAATGAGCAGTTCTTC. Amino acid sequence: CAIQSELAEGNEQFF. Using reference TRBV5-4 and TRBJ2-1 for the parts outside the CDR3, the full variable domain is ETGVTQSPTHLIKTRGQQVTLRCSSQSGHNTVSWYQQALGQGPQFIFQYYREEENGRGNFPPRFSGLQFPNYSSELNVNALELDDSALYLCAIQSELAEGNEQFFGPGTRLTVL.

The chain combines TRBV2 with TRBJ2-7, with D perhaps TRBD1 or TRBD2 (5 bases each). The length of the CDR3 is 17 residues. The V end lost 0 bases, the J end lost 3 bases, and 18 bases lay between the germline ends. The germline gives CDR1 SNHLY, CDR2 FYNNEI. For the CDR3, the DNA is TGTGCCAGCAGTGAAGCGGGGGACCTAATAATAAACTACGAGCAGTACTTC. It encodes CASSEAGDLIINYEQYF. The full variable domain, in which reference TRBV2 and TRBJ2-7 provide the parts outside the CDR3, is EPEVTQTPSHQVTQMGQEVILRCVPISNHLYFYWYRQILGQKVEFLVSFYNNEISEKSEIFDDQFSVERPDGSNFTLKIRSTKLEDSAMYFCASSEAGDLIINYEQYFGPGTRLTVT.

A single count supports this clone. The rearrangement links TRBV19 to TRBJ1-2; D is perhaps TRBD1 (5 bases). V shed 7 bases and J shed 4 bases, with 19 bases lying between them. CDR1 and CDR2 from the germline V gene are LNHDA and SQIVND (reference sequence). The CDR3 contains 15 residues. CDR3 loop: CASNRVGEQGYGYTF. CDR3 nucleotide sequence: TGTGCCAGTAATCGAGTGGGGGAGCAGGGCTATGGCTACACCTTC.

The V call is TRBV5-1, the J call TRBJ2-3; the D gene is possibly TRBD2 (6 bases). V lost 4 bases and J lost 12, with 15 bases in between. Germline V lookup: CDR1 SGHRS, CDR2 YFSETQ. This CDR3 contains 12 residues. This CDR3 reads CASSSTSNHQYF. DNA of the CDR3: TGCGCCAGCAGCAGTACTAGCAACCACCAGTATTTT.

The J gene is TRBJ2-5, the V gene TRBV27; no firm D call. The CDR3 totals 14 residues. Trimming removed 0 bases at V and 4 bases at J, with 9 bases between. Germline CDR1 is MNHEY and CDR2 is SMNVEV (reference sequence). The CDR3 sequence is CASSLSVVAETQYF. CDR3 DNA sequence: TGTGCCAGCAGTTTATCGGTCGTCGCAGAGACCCAGTACTTC.

The V gene is TRBV4-1, the J gene TRBJ1-1; D gene unclear. Germline CDR1 and CDR2: MGHRA and YSYEKL. The V gene lost 1 base and the J gene lost 1 base, with 13 bases spanning the gap. This CDR3 is built from 16 residues. The CDR3 protein is CASSQVNGRENTEAFF. Written as DNA, the CDR3 is TGCGCCAGCAGCCAAGTTAACGGCAGAGAGAACACTGAAGCTTTCTTT.

The chain has TRBV18 and TRBJ1-2; unclear D gene. The CDR3 has 11 residues. Germline V CDR1 and CDR2: KGHSH, LQKENI. The germline V and J ends were trimmed by 6 bases and 14 bases, with 16 bases remaining between them. The CDR3 DNA sequence: TGTGCCAGCTCCCCTAAGGATGTAATAACCTTC. Translating it yields CASSPKDVITF. Complete variable domain (other parts from reference TRBV18 and TRBJ1-2): NAGVMQNPRHLVRRRGQEARLRCSPMKGHSHVYWYRQLPEEGLKFMVYLQKENIIDESGMPKERFSAEFPKEGPSILRIQQVVRGDSAAYFCASSPKDVITFGSGTRLTVV.

The chain employs TRBV9 and TRBJ1-4; TRBD1 aligns across 7 bases. CDR3 size: 15 residues. Germline lookup yields CDR1 SGDLS and CDR2 YYNGEE. Unmatched junction bases numbered 3, after V lost 1 base and J lost 3 bases. CDR3 sequence: CASSVQGVSNEKLFF. In DNA form, the CDR3 reads TGTGCCAGCAGCGTACAGGGGGTATCTAATGAAAAACTGTTTTTT.

This chain links TRBV5-4 with TRBJ2-7, with 9 nucleotides matching TRBD1. CDR3 length: 18 amino acids. V lost 5 bases to trimming and J lost 2 bases; unmatched junction nucleotides: 17. Germline V lookup: CDR1 SGHNT, CDR2 YYREEE (reference sequence). CDR3 region: CASSKSLGQGPYPYEQYF. In nucleotides, the CDR3 is TGTGCCAGCAGTAAGAGTTTGGGACAGGGACCCTACCCCTACGAGCAGTACTTC.

The sample holds one count of this clone. The V call is TRBV27, the J call TRBJ2-7; D is possibly TRBD1 or TRBD2 (5 bases each). Per germline, CDR1 MNHEY and CDR2 SMNVEV (reference sequence). The length of the CDR3 is 17 residues. Deletions cut 3 bases from V and 2 bases from J, with 20 bases between. DNA of the CDR3: TGTGCCAGCAGTTTCGGCCAGCGGCCGGGGACGGCCTACGAGCAGTACTTC. Translating gives CASSFGQRPGTAYEQYF.

The chain is built from TRBV6-5 and TRBJ1-2; tentatively, D is TRBD1 (6 bases). V gave up 4 bases and J gave up 6 bases, with 15 bases separating them. Germline CDR1 is MNHEY and CDR2 is SVGAGI. The CDR3 consists of 14 residues. In DNA form, the CDR3 reads TGTGCCAGCAGTTCGTTAGGGGGTTTTGATGGCTACACCTTC. Its protein is CASSSLGGFDGYTF.

The chain recombines TRBV10-1 with TRBJ1-4; 7 bases agree with TRBD1. The CDR3 length is 17 residues. The V segment lost 2 bases and the J segment 11 bases; nucleotides outside the gene matches: 17. The germline gives CDR1 WNHNN, CDR2 SYGVQD (reference sequence). CDR3 DNA: TGCGCCAGCAGTGAGAATTATGAGAAAGGGGGCAAGTGGAAACTGTTTTTT. Translating it yields CASSENYEKGGKWKLFF.

The chain carries TRBV7-9 and TRBJ1-4; D remains ambiguous. With 5 bases removed from V and 8 bases from J, the gap between germline ends came to 9 bases. Germline V gene sequence: CDR1 SEHNR, CDR2 FQNEAQ (reference sequence). The CDR3 consists of 12 residues. This CDR3 reads CASSDDEEKLFF. The CDR3, as DNA: TGTGCCAGCAGCGACGACGAGGAAAAACTGTTTTTT.

The CDR3 sequence: CASSPRGGATYEQYF. Here the CDR3 DNA reads TGCGCCAGCAGCCCCAGGGGGGGGGCGACCTACGAGCAGTACTTC. The chain is built from TRBV4-1 and TRBJ2-7; D is perhaps TRBD1 or TRBD2 (7 bases each). V was shortened by 4 bases and J by 2 bases, with 15 bases between the two germline ends. The CDR3 is 15 residues long. The germline CDR1 and CDR2 sequences are MGHRA and YSYEKL.

The gene calls are TRBV6-1 and TRBJ2-1; TRBD2 matches at 9 bases. The ends lost 6 bases at V and 0 bases at J; junction bases unmatched: 3. CDR1 and CDR2 from the germline V gene are MNHNS and SASEGT. The CDR3 has 15 amino acids. As DNA, the CDR3 is TGTGCCAGCAGCCCTAGCGGGAACTCCTACAATGAGCAGTTCTTC. It encodes CASSPSGNSYNEQFF.

DNA for the CDR3: TGTGCCAGCAGCCCGGGACATTACCAAGAGACCCAGTACTTC. Amino acids: CASSPGHYQETQYF. V gene TRBV9 combines with J gene TRBJ2-5; maybe TRBD1 (6 bases). The CDR3 totals 14 residues. Trimming stripped 4 bases from V and 0 bases from J, with 10 bases between. From germline, CDR1 is SGDLS and CDR2 YYNGEE.

The sample holds one count of this clone. Here the CDR3 DNA reads TGTGCCAGCAGCCAGGGAAGCCTTAATGAAAAACTGTTTTTT. Its protein product is CASSQGSLNEKLFF. The gene calls are TRBV5-4 and TRBJ1-4, with D possibly being TRBD1 (5 bases). The V and J ends lost 4 bases and 4 bases respectively, with 11 bases between them. Germline CDR1 reads SGHNT; CDR2 reads YYREEE (reference sequence). This CDR3 comprises 14 residues.

The chain is built from TRBV11-1 and TRBJ2-7; D is ambiguous. The CDR3 length is 15 residues. Looked up from germline, CDR1 is SGHAT and CDR2 is FQDESV (reference sequence). The ends were cut back, 2 bases at V and 0 bases at J, with 11 bases in the middle. In DNA, the CDR3 is TGTGCCAGCAGCTTATCGGGTTCGGCCTCCTACGAGCAGTACTTC. Its translation is CASSLSGSASYEQYF.

V gene TRBV10-3 combines with J gene TRBJ2-7, with 8 positions matching TRBD2. With V trimmed by 6 bases and J by 0 bases, 7 bases remained unmatched. CDR3 length: 15 amino acids. Germline-derived CDR1 and CDR2 are ENHRY and SYGVKD. CDR3 amino acids: CAISSGGQGSYEQYF. The CDR3 coding sequence is TGTGCCATCAGCTCGGGGGGGCAGGGCTCCTACGAGCAGTACTTC.

The CDR3 spells CASNWNQETQYF. DNA for the CDR3: TGTGCCAGCAACTGGAACCAAGAGACCCAGTACTTC. The chain has TRBV2 and TRBJ2-5; D is undetermined. The CDR3 consists of 12 residues. Trimming pared 7 bases from V and 0 bases from J, leaving 6 bases between. Germline CDR1 and CDR2: SNHLY and FYNNEI.

V usage is TRBV7-9 and J usage is TRBJ2-7; TRBD1 might be the D (6 bases). V was trimmed by 1 base and J by 3 bases, leaving 7 bases between them. This CDR3 has 13 residues. Per the germline V gene, CDR1 is SEHNR and CDR2 is FQNEAQ (reference sequence). As DNA, the CDR3 is TGTGCCAGCAGCTTAGGGACAGTCTACGAGCAGTACTTC. It encodes CASSLGTVYEQYF.

The chain is built from TRBV6-5 and TRBJ1-2; D call uncertain. The CDR3 has 13 residues. Germline loops: CDR1 MNHEY, CDR2 SVGAGI. With 0 bases removed from V and 2 bases from J, the gap between germline ends came to 4 bases. The CDR3 loop reads CASSYSTNYGYTF. The CDR3 nucleotides are TGTGCCAGCAGTTACTCGACAAACTATGGCTACACCTTC.

The J gene is TRBJ2-1, the V gene TRBV10-2; 7 bases line up with TRBD2. After removal of 6 bases from V and 4 bases from J, the junction contained 3 bases not matched to a gene. The CDR3 consists of 13 residues. CDR1 and CDR2 from the germline V gene are WSHSY and SAAADI. CDR3 region: CASRSGIYNEQFF. In DNA form, the CDR3 reads TGCGCCAGCAGGAGCGGGATTTACAATGAGCAGTTCTTC.

This clone has just a few counts. The gene calls are TRBV5-4 and TRBJ1-2, with D maybe TRBD1 (5 bases). From germline, CDR1 is SGHNT and CDR2 YYREEE (reference sequence). Trimming removed 6 bases at V and 5 bases at J, with 26 bases between. The CDR3 loop spans 17 amino acids. CDR3 nucleotide sequence: TGTGCCAGCACCTGGCGAGGGGCCTCCCGAAGAACTTATGGCTACACCTTC. Encoded protein: CASTWRGASRRTYGYTF.

This clone has just one count. Other DNA sequences in the same sample also yield this CDR3. Here the CDR3 DNA reads TGTGCCAGCAGTGGGCTCACAGGTTATAGCAATCAGCCCCAGCATTTT. It is translated as CASSGLTGYSNQPQHF. The chain recombines TRBV6-1 with TRBJ1-5, with a tentative D call TRBD1 (5 bases). This CDR3 region has 16 residues. V was trimmed by 4 bases and J by 0 bases, leaving 13 bases between them. From germline, CDR1 is MNHNS and CDR2 SASEGT.

J is TRBJ2-3 and V is TRBV6-5, with D unclear. Germline CDR1 reads MNHEY; CDR2 reads SVGAGI. The CDR3 is 14 amino acids. Trimming cost V 2 bases and J 2 bases, with 8 bases left between them. CDR3 loop: CASSYRQITDTQYF. DNA for the CDR3: TGTGCCAGCAGTTACCGGCAGATCACAGATACGCAGTATTTT.

V usage is TRBV27 and J usage is TRBJ1-2, with 7 bases matching TRBD1. Germline CDR1 is MNHEY and CDR2 is SMNVEV (reference sequence). V gave up 5 bases and J gave up 4 bases; unmatched junction bases: 4. CDR3 length equals 13 residues. CDR3 nucleotides: TGTGCCAGCAGTCCTTACAGGGGCTATGGCTACACCTTC. Its translation: CASSPYRGYGYTF.

This clone was seen a few times. The V gene is TRBV5-1, the J gene TRBJ2-6; the match to TRBD1 covers 9 bases. J gave up 2 bases and V 8 bases, and 8 bases lay outside the gene matches. This CDR3 has 16 amino acids. CDR1 SGHRS and CDR2 YFSETQ come from the germline V gene. The CDR3 region is CARDLQGAPGANVLTF. CDR3 DNA sequence: TGCGCCAGGGATTTACAGGGGGCGCCTGGGGCCAACGTCCTGACTTTC.

J is TRBJ1-2 and V is TRBV19; a weak D match, TRBD1 (6 bases). The CDR3 runs to 15 residues. The V end lost 8 bases, the J end lost 4 bases, and 20 bases lay between the germline ends. Per germline, CDR1 LNHDA and CDR2 SQIVND (reference sequence). The DNA for the CDR3 is TGTGCCAGTTCGGGGTCAGGGGCGGGTACCTATGGCTACACCTTC. Amino acids: CASSGSGAGTYGYTF. Full variable domain (outside the CDR3, taken from reference TRBV19 and TRBJ1-2): DGGITQSPKYLFRKEGQNVTLSCEQNLNHDAMYWYRQDPGQGLRLIYYSQIVNDFQKGDIAEGYSVSREKKESFPLTVTSAQKNPTAFYLCASSGSGAGTYGYTFGSGTRLTVV.